This T cell receptor beta chain originates from a study of T cell repertoires and Cas9 in healthy adults listed by TCRdb under 2018. The study in broad terms: Within the CD4 and CD8 compartments, SpCas9-reactive T cells were assessed for multi-effector potency, cytotoxicity and lineage determination. The study looked at preexisting T cell immunity to the Streptococcus pyogenes Cas9 nuclease (SpCas9), which is used in CRISPR gene editing.

This clone was detected only once. Its antigen is not yet known. No much larger clonotype is one base removed from it; base qualities were not supplied. General conclusions and limits of the study: In vitro, SpCas9-reactive regulatory T cells were reported to reduce the proliferation and function of SpCas9-reactive effector T cells.

From V the trimming removes 5 bases and from J it removes 5 bases, while the gene matches leave 16 bases of the junction unaccounted for. Including cysteine and phenylalanine, the CDR3 has 16 amino acids. Just CDR3 DNA is preserved here, 48 bases in frame from base 1. CDR1 and CDR2 are read off the germline V gene (reference sequence) as GTSNPN and SVGIG. Healthy humans served as the donors. The library was made by the immunoSEQ multiplex PCR assay. Entries here come from immuneACCESS through TCRdb and include only in-frame sequences with V and J called. Some clones fail to appear in such tables; in the studies checked, an unresolved V gene covers under half of the shortfall, and the cause of the remainder is unknown. The sample includes over 11,000 clones, with roughly 89% observed a single time. The top ten hold about 1.5% of the sample.

This chain is built from TRBV30 and TRBJ2-5, and TRBD2 matches 8 of the central bases. The sequence was collected from a human donor in good health. The sample comprised Tregs (CD4+, CD25+, CD127-, CD137-, CD154-) from PBMCs; culture status not recorded. The DNA sequence follows: TGTGCCTGGGGAGGGCCAGCGGGGGCCCTGGGGGAGACCCAGTACTTC. This codes for CAWGGPAGALGETQYF.